This T cell receptor beta chain was identified in a study of T cell responses to AZD1222 COVID-19 vaccine. Study results and limitations: White British ancestry dominated among donors, who included more females, and clonal diversity was possibly underestimated.

The CDR3 length is 14 residues. Germline-derived CDR1 and CDR2 are MNHEY and SVGAGI. Losses at the gene ends were 6 bases for V and 5 bases for J; bases not matched to a gene: 7. Only in-frame clones appear in the TCRdb table, and some are missing; sequencing was by immunoSEQ multiplex PCR. The table records some 83,000 clones, approximately 90% of them present only once. About this clone: Its specificity is unknown.

This TCR was sampled from an adult who received the AZD1222 COVID-19 vaccine. The chain employs TRBV6-5 and TRBJ1-2; TRBD1 agrees at 9 bases. The material was peripheral blood, obtained 28 days after the second AZD1222 dose. The CDR3 DNA reads as TGTGCCAGCAGACGGACAGGGGAAGGGTATGGCTACACCTTC. Protein product: CASRRTGEGYGYTF.